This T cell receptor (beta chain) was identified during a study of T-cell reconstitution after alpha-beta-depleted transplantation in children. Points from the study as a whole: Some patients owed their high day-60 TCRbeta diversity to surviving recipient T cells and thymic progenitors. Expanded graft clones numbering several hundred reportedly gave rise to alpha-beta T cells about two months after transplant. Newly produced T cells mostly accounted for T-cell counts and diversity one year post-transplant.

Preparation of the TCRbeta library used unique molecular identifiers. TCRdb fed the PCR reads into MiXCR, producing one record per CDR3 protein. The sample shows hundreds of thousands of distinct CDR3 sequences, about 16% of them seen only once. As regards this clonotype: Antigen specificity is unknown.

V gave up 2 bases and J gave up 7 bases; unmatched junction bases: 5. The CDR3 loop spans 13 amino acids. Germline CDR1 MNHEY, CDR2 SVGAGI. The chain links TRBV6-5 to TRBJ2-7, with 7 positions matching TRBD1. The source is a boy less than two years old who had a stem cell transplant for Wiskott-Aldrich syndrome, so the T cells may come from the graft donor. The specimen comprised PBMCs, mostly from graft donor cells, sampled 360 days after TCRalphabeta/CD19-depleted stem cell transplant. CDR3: CASSYTTGEEQYF. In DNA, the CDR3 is TGTGCCAGCAGTTACACCACAGGGGAGGAGCAGTACTTC.